Below are 6 T cell receptor beta chains sequenced from a single sample in a study of T cells of healthy individuals. Each CDR3 protein gets one entry after TCRdb re-called the 5' RACE reads with MiXCR. The sample records around 90,000 distinct CDR3 sequences, approximately 5.4% being singletons. The source is a female donor in good health.

In this sample, this clonotype turned up a few times. J is TRBJ1-4 and V is TRBV7-9; D remains unclear. The ends were cut back, 1 base at V and 3 bases at J, with 12 bases in the middle. This CDR3 comprises 16 residues. Looked up from germline, CDR1 is SEHNR and CDR2 is FQNEAQ (reference sequence). The CDR3 bases are TGTGCCAGCAGCTTAGGGGAAACAGTCCCTAATGAAAAACTGTTTTTT. Translation: CASSLGETVPNEKLFF.

This chain uses TRBV5-5 with TRBJ2-1, with 10 bases aligning to TRBD2. CDR1 is SGHKS, CDR2 YYEKEE, per germline (reference sequence). There are 15 residues in the CDR3. With V trimmed by 1 base and J by 5 bases, 3 bases remained unmatched. The CDR3 here is CASSLRTSGHNEQFF. CDR3 nucleotide sequence: TGTGCCAGCAGCTTGAGGACTAGCGGTCACAATGAGCAGTTCTTC.

The V call is TRBV6-6, the J call TRBJ1-1; 8 bases fit TRBD1. Losses at the gene ends were 7 bases for V and 4 bases for J; bases not matched to a gene: 5. The CDR3 is made up of 13 amino acids. CDR1 MNHNY and CDR2 SVGAGI come from the germline V gene (reference sequence). CDR3 DNA: TGTGCCAGCACAGGGGGCAGAGGCACTGAAGCTTTCTTT. This gives the protein CASTGGRGTEAFF.

This clonotype was seen many times. The chain carries TRBV9 and TRBJ2-3; 8 nucleotides align to TRBD2. The germline V gene encodes CDR1 SGDLS and CDR2 YYNGEE. Unmatched junction bases numbered 8, after V lost 5 bases and J lost 0 bases. The CDR3 loop spans 16 amino acids. As DNA, the CDR3 is TGTGCCAGCAGTATCAGCGGGAGCACGAGCACAGATACGCAGTATTTT. Translating it yields CASSISGSTSTDTQYF.

There are many counts of this clonotype. The chain uses TRBV19 and TRBJ1-3, with D hard to call. Germline V gene sequence: CDR1 LNHDA, CDR2 SQIVND (reference sequence). The CDR3 extends over 12 amino acids. V was pared by 3 bases and J by 3 bases, with 3 bases between. The CDR3 region is CASSIDGNTIYF. The DNA of the CDR3 is TGTGCCAGTAGTATTGATGGAAACACCATATATTTT. The variable domain in full, with the rest retrieved from reference TRBV19 and TRBJ1-3, is DGGITQSPKYLFRKEGQNVTLSCEQNLNHDAMYWYRQDPGQGLRLIYYSQIVNDFQKGDIAEGYSVSREKKESFPLTVTSAQKNPTAFYLCASSIDGNTIYFGEGSWLTVV.

To note about this clonotype: The junction shows a germline mismatch at one end, possibly a read error. The genes are TRBV5-1 and TRBJ2-7; D is possibly TRBD1 (6 bases). The CDR3 sequence is 15 residues long. Germline CDR1 is SGHRS and CDR2 is YFSETQ. The CDR3 spells CASSLAPGESYERYF. For the CDR3, the DNA is TGCGCCAGCAGCTTGGCTCCAGGGGAGAGCTACGAGCGGTACTTC.